This T cell receptor (beta chain) derives from a study of T cells in localized non-small cell lung cancer. Overall study findings and caveats: Out of the top 100 tumor clones, a median around 57 were seen in adjacent lung.

On this clone: Its cognate antigen is unknown.

Here immunoSEQ multiplex PCR was the method, and the copy in TCRdb shows in-frame clones only, minus some. The repertoire holds roughly 40,000 clones, with 80% to 85% as singletons. CDR3 length: 14 residues. The V gene lost 1 base and the J gene lost 4 bases, with 10 bases spanning the gap. CDR1 and CDR2 (germline): SEHNR, FQNEAQ (reference sequence). This clonotype was obtained from a male donor aged 60 or over with stage II lung adenocarcinoma. This sample comprised peripheral blood mononuclear cells, obtained before any cancer treatment. The chain uses TRBV7-9 and TRBJ1-1; no definite D call. The CDR3 region has the DNA TGTGCCAGCAGCTTAGGGGGTCGTCCCACTGAAGCTTTCTTT. Its protein is CASSLGGRPTEAFF.